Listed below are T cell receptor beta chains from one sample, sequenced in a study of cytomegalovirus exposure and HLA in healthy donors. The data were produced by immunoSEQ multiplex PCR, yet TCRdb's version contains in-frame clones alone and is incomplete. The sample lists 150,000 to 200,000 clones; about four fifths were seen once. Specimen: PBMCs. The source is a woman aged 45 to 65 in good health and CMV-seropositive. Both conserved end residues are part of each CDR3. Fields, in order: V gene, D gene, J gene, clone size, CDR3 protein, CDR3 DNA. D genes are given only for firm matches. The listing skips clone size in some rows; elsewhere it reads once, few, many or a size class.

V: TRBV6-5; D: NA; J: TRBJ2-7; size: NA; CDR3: CASSSTNRAHEQYF; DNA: TGTGCCAGCAGCTCTACCAACAGGGCCCACGAGCAGTACTTC
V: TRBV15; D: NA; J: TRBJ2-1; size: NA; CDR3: CATSRVSGNEQFF; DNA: TGTGCCACCAGCAGGGTATCGGGCAATGAGCAGTTCTTC
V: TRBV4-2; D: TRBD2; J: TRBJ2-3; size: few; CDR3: CASSTRPGLAADTQYF; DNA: TGTGCCAGCAGCACCCGTCCGGGACTAGCGGCAGATACGCAGTATTTT
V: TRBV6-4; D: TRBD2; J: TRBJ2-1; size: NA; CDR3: CASSDGASGGSEQFF; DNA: TGTGCCAGCAGTGACGGGGCTAGCGGGGGCAGTGAGCAGTTCTTC
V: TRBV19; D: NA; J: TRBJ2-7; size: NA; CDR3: CASSIARGLYEQYF; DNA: TGTGCCAGTAGTATAGCAAGGGGTCTCTACGAGCAGTACTTC
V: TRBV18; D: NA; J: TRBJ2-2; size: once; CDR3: CASSPATALLRELFF; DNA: TGTGCCAGCTCACCCGCCACCGCTCTGCTAAGGGAGCTGTTTTTT
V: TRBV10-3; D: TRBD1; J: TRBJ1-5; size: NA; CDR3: CAISDGTGDQPQHF; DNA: TGTGCCATCAGTGATGGTACAGGGGATCAGCCCCAGCATTTT
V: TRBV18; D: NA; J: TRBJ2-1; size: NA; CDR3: CASSPQETEYNEQFF; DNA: TGTGCCAGCTCACCGCAGGAGACAGAATACAATGAGCAGTTCTTC
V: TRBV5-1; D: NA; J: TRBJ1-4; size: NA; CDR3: CASSLAPGQGNEKLFF; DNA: TGCGCCAGCAGCTTGGCTCCCGGGCAGGGTAACGAAAAACTGTTTTTT
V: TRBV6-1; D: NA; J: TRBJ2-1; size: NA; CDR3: CASGSGIVTVNEQFF; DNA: TGTGCCAGCGGCTCGGGGATAGTAACGGTAAATGAGCAGTTCTTC
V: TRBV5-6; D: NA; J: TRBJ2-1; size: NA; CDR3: CASSSSGAIYNEQFF; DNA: TGTGCCAGCAGTTCATCAGGGGCCATATACAATGAGCAGTTCTTC
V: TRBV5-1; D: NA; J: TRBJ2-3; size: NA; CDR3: CASSLGGTTSTDTQYF; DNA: TGCGCCAGCAGCTTGGGCGGAACTACTAGCACAGATACGCAGTATTTT
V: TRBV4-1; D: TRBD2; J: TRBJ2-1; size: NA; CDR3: CASSQGGLAGGGEQFF; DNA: TGCGCCAGCAGCCAAGGGGGACTAGCGGGGGGTGGTGAGCAGTTCTTC
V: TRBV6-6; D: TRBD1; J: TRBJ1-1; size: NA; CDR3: CASREGARTEAFF; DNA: TGTGCCAGCAGGGAGGGGGCTCGGACTGAAGCTTTCTTT
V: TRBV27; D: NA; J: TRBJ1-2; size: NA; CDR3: CASSPSTGLSSYTF; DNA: TGTGCCAGCAGTCCGTCTACAGGGTTGAGTAGCTACACCTTC
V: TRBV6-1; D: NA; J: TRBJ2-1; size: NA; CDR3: CASCSRQSYNEQFF; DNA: TGTGCCAGCTGTAGCCGCCAATCCTACAATGAGCAGTTCTTC
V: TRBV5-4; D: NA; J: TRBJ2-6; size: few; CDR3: CASSLKGPGANVLTF; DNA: TGTGCCAGCAGCTTGAAGGGGCCTGGGGCCAACGTCCTGACTTTC
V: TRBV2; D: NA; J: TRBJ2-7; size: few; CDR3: CASSLAVSGGEQYF; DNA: TGTGCCAGCAGTCTGGCGGTAAGCGGTGGCGAGCAGTACTTC
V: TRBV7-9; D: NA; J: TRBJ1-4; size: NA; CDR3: CASSPSPAGKLFF; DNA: TGTGCCAGCAGCCCCAGCCCAGCAGGAAAACTGTTTTTT
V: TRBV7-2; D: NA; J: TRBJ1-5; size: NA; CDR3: CASSLEGVGYQPQHF; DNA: TGTGCCAGCAGCTTAGAGGGGGTCGGGTATCAGCCCCAGCATTTT
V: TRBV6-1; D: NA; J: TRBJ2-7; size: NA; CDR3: CASRKGDALNEQYF; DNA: TGTGCCAGCAGGAAAGGGGATGCCCTCAACGAGCAGTACTTC
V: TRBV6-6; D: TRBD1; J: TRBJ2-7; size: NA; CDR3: CASRRTGSYEQYF; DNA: TGTGCCAGCAGGAGGACAGGCTCCTACGAGCAGTACTTC
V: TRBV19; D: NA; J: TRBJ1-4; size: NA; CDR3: CASRAGTGHNEKLFF; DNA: TGTGCCAGTAGAGCGGGAACAGGGCATAATGAAAAACTGTTTTTT
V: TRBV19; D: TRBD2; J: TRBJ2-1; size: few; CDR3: CASNGLAGNEQFF; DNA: TGTGCCAGTAACGGACTAGCAGGGAATGAGCAGTTCTTC
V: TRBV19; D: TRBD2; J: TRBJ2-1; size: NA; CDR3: CASSMGRGGYNEQFF; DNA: TGTGCCAGTAGTATGGGACGGGGGGGGTACAATGAGCAGTTCTTC
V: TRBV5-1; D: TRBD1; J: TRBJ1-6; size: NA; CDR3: CASSLQGADSPLHF; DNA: TGCGCCAGCAGCTTGCAGGGGGCTGATTCACCCCTCCACTTT
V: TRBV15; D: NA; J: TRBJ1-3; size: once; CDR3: CATSRDPTANSGNTIYF; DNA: TGTGCCACCAGCAGAGATCCGACAGCAAACTCTGGAAACACCATATATTTT
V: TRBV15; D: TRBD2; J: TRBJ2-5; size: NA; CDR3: CASATGTSGETQYF; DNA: TGTGCCTCAGCTACTGGGACTAGCGGAGAGACCCAGTACTTC
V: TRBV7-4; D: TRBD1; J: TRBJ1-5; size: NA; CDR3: CASSTSGTVNQPQHF; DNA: TGTGCCAGCAGCACCTCCGGGACAGTCAATCAGCCCCAGCATTTT
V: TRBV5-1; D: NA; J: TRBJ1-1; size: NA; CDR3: CASSLGRESEAFF; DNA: TGCGCCAGCAGCTTGGGACGGGAATCTGAAGCTTTCTTT
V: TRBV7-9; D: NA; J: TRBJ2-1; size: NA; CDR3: CASSLAYEQFF; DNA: TGTGCCAGCAGCTTAGCCTATGAGCAGTTCTTC
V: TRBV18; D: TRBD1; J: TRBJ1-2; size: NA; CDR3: CASSPKRDSGYTF; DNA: TGTGCCAGCTCACCAAAAAGGGACAGTGGCTACACCTTC
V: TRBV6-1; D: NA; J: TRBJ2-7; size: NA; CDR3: CASSQASFDEQYF; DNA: TGTGCCAGCAGTCAGGCAAGCTTTGACGAGCAGTACTTC
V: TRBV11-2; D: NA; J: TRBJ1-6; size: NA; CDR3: CASSLAPGQSSYNSPLHF; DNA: TGTGCCAGCAGCTTAGCGCCGGGACAAAGCTCCTATAATTCACCCCTCCACTTT
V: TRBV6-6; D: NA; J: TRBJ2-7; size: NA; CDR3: CASSYVIVQVAEQYF; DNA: TGTGCCAGCAGTTACGTCATCGTCCAAGTTGCCGAGCAGTACTTC
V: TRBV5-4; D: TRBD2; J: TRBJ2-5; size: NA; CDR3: CASSRSGYQETQYF; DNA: TGTGCCAGCAGCCGTAGCGGGTACCAAGAGACCCAGTACTTC
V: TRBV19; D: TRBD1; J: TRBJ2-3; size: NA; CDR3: CASSVQGKRTDTQYF; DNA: TGTGCCAGTAGTGTACAGGGGAAGAGGACAGATACGCAGTATTTT